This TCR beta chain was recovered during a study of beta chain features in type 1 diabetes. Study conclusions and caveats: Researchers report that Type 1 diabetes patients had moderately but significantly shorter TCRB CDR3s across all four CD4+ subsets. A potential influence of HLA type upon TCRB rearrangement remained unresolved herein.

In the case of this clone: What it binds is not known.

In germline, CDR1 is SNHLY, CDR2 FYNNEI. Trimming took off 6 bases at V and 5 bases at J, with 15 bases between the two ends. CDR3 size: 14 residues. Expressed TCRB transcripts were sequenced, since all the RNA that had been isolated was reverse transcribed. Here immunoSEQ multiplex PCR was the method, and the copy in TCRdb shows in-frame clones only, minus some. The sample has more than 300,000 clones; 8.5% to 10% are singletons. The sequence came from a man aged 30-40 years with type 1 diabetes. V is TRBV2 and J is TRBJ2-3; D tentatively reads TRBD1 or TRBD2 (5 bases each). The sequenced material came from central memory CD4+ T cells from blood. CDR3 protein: CASRQRDHQDTQYF. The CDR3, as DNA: TGTGCCAGCAGGCAACGGGACCACCAAGATACGCAGTATTTT.